The present TCR beta chain was sequenced within a study of shared clonotypes between healthy human individuals. Study-level background: Each donor's CD8 memory used one plate, CD8 naive two, each CD4 subset three. General observations from the study: Measured sharing among donors was expected to vary with sequencing depth.

Produced via immunoSEQ multiplex PCR; TCRdb's table is partial and in-frame only. Of some 1.5 million clones in the sample, nearly 99% were seen once. The study drew its donors from healthy HIV-negative adults without recent acute infections or vaccinations. V was clipped by 0 bases and J by 0 bases, with 6 bases between them. The CDR3 sequence is 14 residues long. Germline CDR1 SGHRS, CDR2 YFSETQ. This clone was seen just once. Its antigen is not known. Sample: naive CD4+ T cells sorted from blood. Subset in this sample: CD45RA+ positively selected. The gene calls are TRBV5-1 and TRBJ2-5, with D unclear. This receptor was obtained from a man aged 25-40 years in good health. Written as DNA, the CDR3 is TGCGCCAGCAGCTTGGCAGAGTACCAAGAGACCCAGTACTTC. Amino acid sequence: CASSLAEYQETQYF.